Listed below are T cell receptor beta chains from one sample, sequenced in a study of T cell responses to AZD1222 COVID-19 vaccine. Only in-frame clones appear in the TCRdb table, and some are missing; sequencing was by immunoSEQ multiplex PCR. The repertoire holds more than 85,000 clones, with 91% as singletons. The sequenced sample was peripheral blood, obtained on day 0 of AZD1222 vaccination. These receptors were collected from an adult in good health. CDR3s include the opening cysteine and the closing phenylalanine or tryptophan. The D gene is left open where the match is weak. The listing skips clone size in some rows; elsewhere it reads once, few, many or a size class.

clone_size j_call v_call d_call cdr3_aa cdr3_nt
- TRBJ2-5 TRBV2 - CASRANSGETQYF TGTGCCAGCAGGGCTAATAGCGGAGAGACCCAGTACTTC
- TRBJ2-7 TRBV27 - CASSLHSGGGYEQYF TGTGCCAGCAGTTTACATTCGGGGGGCGGGTACGAGCAGTACTTC
- TRBJ1-1 TRBV14 - CASSFTPGTEAFF TGTGCCAGCAGCTTTACCCCCGGAACTGAAGCTTTCTTT
- TRBJ1-4 TRBV2 TRBD1 CASTNSGGQGEKLFF TGTGCCAGCACGAACTCCGGGGGACAGGGGGAAAAACTGTTTTTT
- TRBJ1-2 TRBV7-6 TRBD1 CASSLGRDRDGGNYGYTF TGTGCCAGCAGCTTAGGGAGGGACAGGGATGGTGGTAACTATGGCTACACCTTC
- TRBJ2-5 TRBV15 TRBD1 CATSRAHRGETQYF TGTGCCACCAGCAGAGCGCACAGGGGAGAGACCCAGTACTTC
- TRBJ1-3 TRBV4-2 - CASSQGVSGNTIYF TGTGCCAGCAGCCAAGGGGTCTCTGGAAACACCATATATTTT
- TRBJ1-5 TRBV6-5 - CASRPRGPLDQPQHF TGTGCCAGCCGCCCTAGGGGCCCCCTCGATCAGCCCCAGCATTTT
- TRBJ1-1 TRBV18 TRBD1 CASSPRDPTRDSLGTEAFF TGTGCCAGCTCACCACGAGACCCTACTAGGGACAGTTTGGGCACTGAAGCTTTCTTT
few TRBJ1-4 TRBV5-1 TRBD1 CASSLDGTGAEKLFF TGCGCCAGCAGCTTGGACGGGACAGGGGCTGAAAAACTGTTTTTT
- TRBJ1-2 TRBV7-2 TRBD1 CASRTGQGGYGYTF TGTGCCAGCCGAACCGGACAGGGTGGATATGGCTACACCTTC
- TRBJ2-3 TRBV9 - CASSVGWGYSDTQYF TGTGCCAGCAGCGTAGGCTGGGGTTACTCGGATACGCAGTATTTT
- TRBJ1-1 TRBV3-1/TRBV3-2 - CASSPRNTEAFF TGTGCCAGCAGCCCAAGGAACACTGAAGCTTTCTTT
- TRBJ2-1 TRBV7-9 - CASCLSGSQCEQFF TGTGCCAGCTGCCTGAGCGGGTCACAATGTGAGCAGTTCTTC
- TRBJ1-1 TRBV7-2 - CASSFRTGGNTEAFF TGTGCCAGCAGTTTTAGGACCGGGGGGAACACTGAAGCTTTCTTT
- TRBJ2-7 TRBV12-5 - CASGLVVDRQAPYEQYF TGTGCTAGTGGTTTGGTAGTCGATCGTCAGGCCCCCTACGAGCAGTACTTC
- TRBJ1-2 TRBV6-1 - CASSEAVAGDYGYTF TGTGCCAGCAGTGAAGCGGTGGCAGGGGACTATGGCTACACCTTC
- TRBJ2-2 TRBV27 TRBD2 CASRTGLAITGELFF TGTGCCAGCAGGACGGGACTAGCGATCACCGGGGAGCTGTTTTTT
- TRBJ1-2 TRBV7-2 - CASSLGGGFYGYTF TGTGCCAGCAGCTTAGGGGGGGGCTTCTATGGCTACACCTTC
- TRBJ2-1 TRBV19 - CASTDYSTTLGEQFF TGTGCCAGTACCGACTACTCGACCACCCTTGGTGAGCAGTTCTTC
- TRBJ1-1 TRBV4-2 - CASSQEIRTEAFF TGTGCCAGCAGCCAAGAAATTCGGACTGAAGCTTTCTTT
few TRBJ1-5 TRBV4-1 TRBD1 CASSVSLTGGPNQPQHF TGCGCCAGCAGCGTCTCTCTGACAGGGGGCCCGAATCAGCCCCAGCATTTT
- TRBJ1-2 TRBV6-1 - CASSEVGGLGYGYTF TGTGCCAGCAGTGAAGTAGGGGGACTGGGCTATGGCTACACCTTC
few TRBJ2-7 TRBV7-9 - CASSLYPNDYEQYF TGTGCCAGCAGCCTATACCCGAACGACTACGAGCAGTACTTC
- TRBJ1-1 TRBV3-1/TRBV3-2 - CASSHLQGMNTEAFF TGTGCCAGCAGCCACCTACAGGGTATGAACACTGAAGCTTTCTTT
- TRBJ1-2 TRBV11-3 - CASSFRPYGYTF TGTGCCAGCAGCTTTCGACCCTATGGCTACACCTTC
- TRBJ1-1 TRBV5-6 - CASSLGAGTLNTEAFF TGTGCCAGCAGCTTGGGCGCCGGGACATTGAACACTGAAGCTTTCTTT
few TRBJ2-2 TRBV7-7 TRBD2 CASSLGTSGRTGELFF TGTGCCAGCAGCCTCGGGACTAGCGGGAGGACCGGGGAGCTGTTTTTT
- TRBJ2-2 TRBV29-1 - CSVGSGVTGELFF TGCAGCGTTGGCTCAGGGGTGACCGGGGAGCTGTTTTTT
- TRBJ2-1 TRBV7-2 TRBD2 CASSLGMGLAVYNEQFF TGTGCCAGCAGCTTAGGAATGGGGCTAGCGGTCTACAATGAGCAGTTCTTC
- TRBJ2-7 TRBV27 - CASSSRPGRSSYEQYF TGTGCCAGCAGTTCCCGTCCGGGGCGGAGCTCCTACGAGCAGTACTTC
- TRBJ2-3 TRBV12-3/TRBV12-4 TRBD2 CASSPSGRGTQYF TGTGCCAGCAGTCCCAGTGGGAGGGGTACGCAGTATTTT
- TRBJ1-4 TRBV7-9 - CASSLGSAGSPEKLFF TGTGCCAGCAGCTTAGGTTCGGCAGGGTCCCCGGAAAAACTGTTTTTT
- TRBJ1-3 TRBV19 TRBD1 CASSTLGTGGNTIYF TGTGCCAGTAGTACTCTAGGGACAGGCGGAAACACCATATATTTT
- TRBJ2-7 TRBV13 - CASSFRMTASYEQYF TGTGCCAGCAGCTTTAGGATGACGGCCTCCTACGAGCAGTACTTC
- TRBJ2-3 TRBV6-2/TRBV6-3 TRBD1 CASSALGDRATDTQYF TGTGCCAGCAGTGCACTCGGGGACAGGGCTACAGATACGCAGTATTTT
- TRBJ2-7 TRBV5-4 TRBD2 CASSPDGGSRVGEQYF TGTGCCAGCAGCCCCGACGGGGGGTCAAGGGTTGGCGAGCAGTACTTC
once TRBJ2-1 TRBV5-1 TRBD2 CASSLVPGLAAVLSSYNEQFF TGCGCCAGCAGCTTGGTGCCGGGACTAGCGGCGGTTTTAAGCTCCTACAATGAGCAGTTCTTC
- TRBJ1-3 TRBV2 - CASSETRGSGNTIYF TGTGCCAGCAGTGAAACCCGAGGCTCTGGAAACACCATATATTTT
- TRBJ1-2 TRBV6-5 TRBD1 CASRGVWGYGYTF TGTGCCTCCAGGGGGGTATGGGGCTATGGCTACACCTTC
- TRBJ2-3 TRBV7-9 TRBD2 CASSMGLAGPLDTQYF TGTGCCAGCAGCATGGGACTAGCGGGACCGTTGGATACGCAGTATTTT
- TRBJ2-7 TRBV4-2 TRBD2 CASSQVGTSVTYEQYF TGTGCCAGCAGCCAGGTAGGGACTAGCGTCACCTACGAGCAGTACTTC
- TRBJ1-3 TRBV11-2 - CASSLDRRLSGNTIYF TGTGCCAGCAGCTTAGATCGACGGCTCTCTGGAAACACCATATATTTT
- TRBJ2-7 TRBV30 - CAWDGRGLYEQYF TGTGCCTGGGACGGGCGGGGTCTCTACGAGCAGTACTTC
- TRBJ1-4 TRBV5-5 - CASSLVGGNGEKLFF TGTGCCAGCAGCTTGGTAGGGGGTAATGGTGAAAAACTGTTTTTT
few TRBJ1-2 TRBV7-2 - CASSLIGGAGRIGYTF TGTGCCAGCAGCTTAATCGGGGGCGCGGGTCGGATCGGCTACACCTTC
- TRBJ1-6 TRBV19 - CASRDIGLEPLHF TGTGCCAGTAGAGATATTGGGCTTGAGCCCCTCCACTTT
- TRBJ2-1 TRBV6-2/TRBV6-3 TRBD1 CASSPTTGAPYNEQFF TGTGCCAGCAGTCCGACAACAGGGGCACCATACAATGAGCAGTTCTTC
- TRBJ2-7 TRBV6-5 TRBD2 CASRLSGNYEQYF TGTGCCAGCAGACTTAGCGGGAACTACGAGCAGTACTTC
- TRBJ2-3 TRBV7-9 TRBD2 CASSLGTSGGADTQYF TGTGCCAGCAGCTTAGGGACTAGCGGGGGGGCAGATACGCAGTATTTT
- TRBJ2-7 TRBV11-1 TRBD1 CASSSGQGVDEQYF TGTGCCAGCAGCTCCGGACAGGGCGTGGACGAGCAGTACTTC
- TRBJ2-2 TRBV5-4 - CASSSGTTNTGELFF TGTGCCAGCAGCTCCGGGACAACGAACACCGGGGAGCTGTTTTTT
- TRBJ2-7 TRBV6-5 - CASSKLSTGAYEQYF TGTGCCAGCAGTAAACTGTCGACAGGCGCCTACGAGCAGTACTTC